This entry describes one T cell receptor beta chain. This sample is part of a study of CD8+CD57+ T cells in acquired aplastic anemia. Flow cytometry had shown expanded CD8+CD57+ cells in the patients chosen for sequencing. V lost 10 bases and J lost 6; bases outside the gene matches: 7. Germline CDR1 and CDR2: ENHRY and SYGVKD. The CDR3 extends over 13 amino acids. The template used for profiling TCR beta VDJ and CDR3 was genomic DNA. Via MiXCR, TCRdb re-called the reads, giving one row per CDR3 protein. The sample lists 300,000 or so distinct CDR3 sequences; 45% to 65% were seen once. This clonotype was sampled from a human donor with aplastic anemia. The V and J genes are TRBV10-3 and TRBJ2-1, with 9 bases lining up with TRBD2. Sequencing was done on a sample of sorted CD4+, CD8+, or CD8+CD57+ T cells (not recorded which) from PBMCs. CDR3 nucleotide sequence: TGTGCCACCGCGGGGGGGCCTCGCAATGAGCAGTTCTTC. Its protein is CATAGGPRNEQFF.